This T cell receptor (beta chain) was recovered during a study of CXCR3-negative and CXCR3-positive naive CD8 T cells. Study-level findings and limits: CXCR3-positive naive cells carried more hydrophobic TRB CDR3s than CXCR3-negative naive cells did. Both naive subsets showed comparably high diversity, and memory CD8+ cells showed much lower diversity.

CDR3 length: 17 residues. Germline assignment: CDR1 SEHNR and CDR2 FQNEAQ (reference sequence). About this clonotype itself: Its antigen is not known.

Definition of naive CD8+ T cells rested on a CD45RO-CCR7+CD27+CD95- profile. Each TRB cDNA library was prepared by 5' RACE (with UMI labels). TCRdb reanalyzed the 5' RACE reads, giving one entry per CDR3 protein sequence and no DNA. This repertoire comprises approximately 66,000 distinct CDR3 sequences; its ten largest clones make up roughly 1.5%. Input material: naive CXCR3- CD8+ T cells from blood. The subset: CD45RO-CCR7+CD27+CD95- naive CD8+ T cells lacking CXCR3 (TNR3-). This chain joins TRBV7-9 and TRBJ1-4; with no DNA, the TCRdb D assignment of TRBD1 cannot be verified. This TCR derives from a human donor in good health. Some clones in this sample may be carry-over from other donors' samples. CDR3 region: CASSLETQGNGNEKLFF.